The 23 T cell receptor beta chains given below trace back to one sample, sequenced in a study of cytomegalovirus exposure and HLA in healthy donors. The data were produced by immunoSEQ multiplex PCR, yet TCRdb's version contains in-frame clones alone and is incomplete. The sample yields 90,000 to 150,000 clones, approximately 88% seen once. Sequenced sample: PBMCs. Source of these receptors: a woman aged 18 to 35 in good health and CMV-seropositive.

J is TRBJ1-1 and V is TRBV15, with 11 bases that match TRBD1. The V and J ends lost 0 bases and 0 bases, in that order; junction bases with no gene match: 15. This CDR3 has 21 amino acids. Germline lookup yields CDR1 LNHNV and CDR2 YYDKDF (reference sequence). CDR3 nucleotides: TGTGCCACCAGCAGAGATCGGACAGGGGGCGGTTTTCCCTTTATGAACACTGAAGCTTTCTTT. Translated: CATSRDRTGGGFPFMNTEAFF.

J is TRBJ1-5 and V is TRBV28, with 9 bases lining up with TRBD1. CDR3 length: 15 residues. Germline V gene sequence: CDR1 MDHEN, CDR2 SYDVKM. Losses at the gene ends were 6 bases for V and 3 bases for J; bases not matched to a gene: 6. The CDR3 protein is CASRAWTGDNQPQHF. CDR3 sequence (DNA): TGTGCCAGCAGGGCATGGACAGGGGACAATCAGCCCCAGCATTTT.

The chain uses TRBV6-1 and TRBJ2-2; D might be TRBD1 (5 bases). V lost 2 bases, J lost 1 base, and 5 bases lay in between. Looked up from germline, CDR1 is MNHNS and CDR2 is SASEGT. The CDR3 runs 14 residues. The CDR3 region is CASSEQGNTGELFF. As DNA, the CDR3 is TGTGCCAGCAGTGAACAGGGGAACACCGGGGAGCTGTTTTTT.

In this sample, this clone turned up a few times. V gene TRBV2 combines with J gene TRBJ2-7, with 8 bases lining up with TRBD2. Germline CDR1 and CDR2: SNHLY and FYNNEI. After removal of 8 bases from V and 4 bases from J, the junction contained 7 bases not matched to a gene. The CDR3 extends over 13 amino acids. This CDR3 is CASHGTSGYEQYF. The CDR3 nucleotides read TGTGCCAGCCATGGTACTAGCGGTTACGAGCAGTACTTC.

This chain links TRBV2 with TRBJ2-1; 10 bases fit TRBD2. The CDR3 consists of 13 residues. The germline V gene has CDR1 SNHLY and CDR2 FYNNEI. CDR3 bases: TGTGCTAGCGGGAGGCTAGATGGTTATGAGCAGTTCTTC. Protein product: CASGRLDGYEQFF.

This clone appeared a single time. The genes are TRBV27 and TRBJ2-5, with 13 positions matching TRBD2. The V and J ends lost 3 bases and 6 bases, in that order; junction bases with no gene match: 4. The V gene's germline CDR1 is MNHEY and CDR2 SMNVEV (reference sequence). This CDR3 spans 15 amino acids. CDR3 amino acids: CASSLGTSGTQTQYF. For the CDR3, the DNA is TGTGCCAGCAGTTTGGGGACTAGCGGGACCCAGACCCAGTACTTC.

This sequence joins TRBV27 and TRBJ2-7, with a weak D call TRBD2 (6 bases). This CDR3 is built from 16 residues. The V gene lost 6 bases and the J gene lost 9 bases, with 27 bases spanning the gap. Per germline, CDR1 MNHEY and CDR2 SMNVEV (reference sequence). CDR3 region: CASRPPPGLHLPLQYF. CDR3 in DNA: TGTGCCAGCAGGCCGCCCCCGGGACTTCACCTCCCGCTGCAGTACTTC.

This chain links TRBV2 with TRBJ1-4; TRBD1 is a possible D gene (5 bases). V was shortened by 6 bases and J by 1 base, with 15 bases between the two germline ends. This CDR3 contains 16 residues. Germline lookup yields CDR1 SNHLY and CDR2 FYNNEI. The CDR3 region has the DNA TGTGCCAGCAGCCTCCGCGGGGCTGGAACTAATGAAAAACTGTTTTTT. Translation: CASSLRGAGTNEKLFF.

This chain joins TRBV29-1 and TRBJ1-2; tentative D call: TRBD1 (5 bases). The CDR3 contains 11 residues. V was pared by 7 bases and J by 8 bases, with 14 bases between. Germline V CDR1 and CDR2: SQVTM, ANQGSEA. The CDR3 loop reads CSALTVLGYTF. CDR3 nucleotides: TGCAGCGCCCTGACAGTATTAGGCTACACCTTC.

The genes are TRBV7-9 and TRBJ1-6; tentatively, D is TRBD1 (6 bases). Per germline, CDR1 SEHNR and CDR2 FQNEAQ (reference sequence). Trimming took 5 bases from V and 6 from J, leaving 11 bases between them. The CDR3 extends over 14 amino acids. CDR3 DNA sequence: TGTGCCAGCAGCCGACAGGACCCTAATTCACCCCTCCACTTT. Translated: CASSRQDPNSPLHF.

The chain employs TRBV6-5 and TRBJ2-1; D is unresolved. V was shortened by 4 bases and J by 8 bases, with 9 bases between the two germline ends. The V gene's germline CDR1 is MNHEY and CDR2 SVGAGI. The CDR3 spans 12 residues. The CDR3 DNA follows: TGTGCCAGCAGTTCCCCAGGCGATGAGCAGTTCTTC. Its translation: CASSSPGDEQFF.

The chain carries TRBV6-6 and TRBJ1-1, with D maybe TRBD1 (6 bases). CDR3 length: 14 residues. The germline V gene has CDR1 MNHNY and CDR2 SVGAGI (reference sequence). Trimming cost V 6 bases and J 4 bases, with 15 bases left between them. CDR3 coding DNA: TGTGCCAGCAGCTGGGGGGGCGCGGGCACTGAAGCTTTCTTT. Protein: CASSWGGAGTEAFF.

DNA for the CDR3: TGTGCCAGCAGCTTACCGGGACAGGGGAAGTTTGAGCAGTTCTTC. Translating gives CASSLPGQGKFEQFF. The V gene is TRBV7-2, the J gene TRBJ2-1; 10 nucleotides line up with TRBD1. Germline V gene data show CDR1 as SGHTA and CDR2 as FQGNSA. The length of the CDR3 is 15 residues. V gave up 2 bases and J gave up 9 bases; unmatched junction bases: 7.

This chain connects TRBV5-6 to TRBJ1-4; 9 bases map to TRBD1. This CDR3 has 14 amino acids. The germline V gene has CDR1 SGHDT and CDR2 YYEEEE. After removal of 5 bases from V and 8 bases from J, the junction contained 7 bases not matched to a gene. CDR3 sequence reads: CASSPGTGNEKLFF. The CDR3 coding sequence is TGTGCCAGCAGTCCCGGGACAGGGAACGAAAAACTGTTTTTT.

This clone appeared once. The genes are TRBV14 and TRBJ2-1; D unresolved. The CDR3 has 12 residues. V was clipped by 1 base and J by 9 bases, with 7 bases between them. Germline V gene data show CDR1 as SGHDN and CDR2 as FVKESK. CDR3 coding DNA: TGTGCCAGCAGCCAAGTATCCAGTGAGCAGTTCTTC. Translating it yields CASSQVSSEQFF.

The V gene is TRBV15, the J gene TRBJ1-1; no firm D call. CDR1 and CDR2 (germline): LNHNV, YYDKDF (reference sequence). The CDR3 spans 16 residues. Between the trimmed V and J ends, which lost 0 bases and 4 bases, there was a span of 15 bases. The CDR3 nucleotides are TGTGCCACCAGCAGAGATAAAGCACTGGGAGGCACTGAAGCTTTCTTT. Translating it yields CATSRDKALGGTEAFF.

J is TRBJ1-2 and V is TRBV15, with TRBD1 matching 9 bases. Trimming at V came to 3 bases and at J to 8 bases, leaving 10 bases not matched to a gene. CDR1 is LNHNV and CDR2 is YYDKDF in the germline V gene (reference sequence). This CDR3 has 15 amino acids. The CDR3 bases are TGTGCCACCAGCAGGGACCGGGACAGGGTGAGAGGCTACACCTTC. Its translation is CATSRDRDRVRGYTF.

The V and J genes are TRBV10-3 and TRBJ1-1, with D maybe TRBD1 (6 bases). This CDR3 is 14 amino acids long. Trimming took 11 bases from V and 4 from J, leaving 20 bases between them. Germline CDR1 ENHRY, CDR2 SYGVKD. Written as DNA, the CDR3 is TGTGCCGTATCGGGGGGGCGACCGGTCACTGAAGCTTTCTTT. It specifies CAVSGGRPVTEAFF.

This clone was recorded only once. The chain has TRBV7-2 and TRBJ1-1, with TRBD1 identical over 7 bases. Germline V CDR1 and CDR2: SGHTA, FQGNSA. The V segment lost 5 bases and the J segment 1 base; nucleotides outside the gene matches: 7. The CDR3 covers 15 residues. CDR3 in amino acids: CASSQDREKNTEAFF. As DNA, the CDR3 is TGTGCCAGCAGCCAAGACAGGGAAAAGAACACTGAAGCTTTCTTT.

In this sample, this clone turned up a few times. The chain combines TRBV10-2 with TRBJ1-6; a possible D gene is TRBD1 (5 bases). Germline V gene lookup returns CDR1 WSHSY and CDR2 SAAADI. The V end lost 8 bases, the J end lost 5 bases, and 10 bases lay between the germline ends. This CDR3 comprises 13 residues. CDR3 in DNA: TGCGCCAGCTTGGACAATCATAATTCACCCCTCCACTTT. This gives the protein CASLDNHNSPLHF.

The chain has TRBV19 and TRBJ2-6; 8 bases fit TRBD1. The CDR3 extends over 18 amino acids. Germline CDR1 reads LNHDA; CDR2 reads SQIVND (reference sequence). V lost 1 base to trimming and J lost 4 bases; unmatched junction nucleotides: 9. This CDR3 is CASSIGPGRGQGANVLTF. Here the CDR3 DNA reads TGTGCCAGTAGTATAGGCCCTGGCAGGGGGCAAGGGGCCAACGTCCTGACTTTC.

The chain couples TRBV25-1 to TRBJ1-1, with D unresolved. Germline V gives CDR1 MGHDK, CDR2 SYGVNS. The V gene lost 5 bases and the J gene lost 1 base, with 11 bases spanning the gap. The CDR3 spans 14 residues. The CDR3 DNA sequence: TGTGCCAGCAGTTGGTCCAGCGGGAACACTGAAGCTTTCTTT. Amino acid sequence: CASSWSSGNTEAFF.

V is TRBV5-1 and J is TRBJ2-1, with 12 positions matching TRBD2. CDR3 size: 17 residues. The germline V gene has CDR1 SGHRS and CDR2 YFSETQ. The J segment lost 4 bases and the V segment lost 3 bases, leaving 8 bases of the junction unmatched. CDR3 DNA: TGCGCCAGCAGCTCCTCTTCCGGGACTAGCGGGTACAATGAGCAGTTCTTC. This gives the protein CASSSSSGTSGYNEQFF.